Below, one T cell receptor (beta chain) is given with its context. Its antigen is unknown. This record belongs to a study of blood T cells in healthy people across ages. Study-wide findings and caveats: Aged donors had fewer naive CD4+ cells and lower diversity than long-lived donors.

A second PCR, run for about 6 to 11 cycles, used a sample-barcoded 5' primer plus a J-beta primer mix. TCRdb recomputed calls from the 5' RACE reads with MiXCR, one row per CDR3 protein. This table has more than 1,400,000 distinct CDR3 sequences, around 39% appearing once. The length of the CDR3 is 16 residues. Germline CDR1 is LGHDT and CDR2 is YNNKEL (reference sequence). Trimming removed 4 bases from V and 0 bases from J, with 13 bases in between. The genes are TRBV3-1 and TRBJ2-4, with a weak D call TRBD2 (5 bases). The specimen was blood. This sequence was found in a woman between 18 and 29 years old in good health. The CDR3 nucleotides are TGTGCCAGCAGCCTTGGAGGTCCTGCAGCCAAAAACATTCAGTACTTC. It codes for CASSLGGPAAKNIQYF.